The present T cell receptor (beta chain) was sequenced within a study of healthy donors' naive CD4 and CD8 T cells. Study findings and constraints: Negatively charged CDR3s marked CD8+ lineage; positively charged CDR3s marked CD4+ lineage. The study did not address homeostatic proliferation effects in naive T cells. A reported CD4+/CD8+ bias affected most V and J genes in naive cells.

The CDR3 extends over 13 amino acids. CDR1 is MNHEY and CDR2 is SVGEGT in the germline V gene. V was trimmed by 4 bases and J by 6 bases, leaving 11 bases between them. Starting from 450 to 550 ng of total RNA, TCR libraries were made with linear amplification. Per the original data handling: 5 healthy donors contributed 75,000 to 85,000 sequenced TCR alpha transcripts. Each CDR3 protein is one row after TCRdb ran MiXCR on the reads. These V and J calls originate from TCRdb's pipeline instead of the authors' own analysis. The sample contains roughly 200,000 distinct CDR3 sequences, around three quarters of which appear only once. Concerning this clonotype itself: Its antigen is undetermined.

The receptor was derived from a pool of human donors in good health; the sample pools cells from several healthy donors. V gene TRBV6-2 or TRBV6-3 combines with J gene TRBJ2-3; D is unresolved. The source material was naive CD4+ and CD8+ T cells sorted from blood, pooled from several donors. The CDR3 coding sequence is TGTGCCAGCAGTTCCATAGGACGCGATACGCAGTATTTT. Protein sequence: CASSSIGRDTQYF.